This T cell receptor (beta chain) was profiled in a study of CD4 T cells in relation to SARS-CoV-2 and coronaviruses. The overall study: PBMCs were cultured with antigen for nine to eleven days before TCR beta sequencing. The HLA restriction of the shared crossreactive spike epitopes was mapped.

The ends were cut back, 0 bases at V and 2 bases at J, with 8 bases in the middle. Looked up from germline, CDR1 is LGHDT and CDR2 is YNNKEL (reference sequence). The CDR3 is 15 amino acids. Study observations and caveats: Each donor contributed either pre-pandemic or post-infection samples, not both. Around 60% of donors had memory CD4+ clonotypes crossrecognizing SARS-CoV-2 and common cold coronavirus spike.

TCRdb's copy holds only in-frame clones and misses some; the assay was immunoSEQ multiplex PCR. Of tens of thousands of clones in the sample, over 75% were seen once. This clone was counted once. Its target is not known. This clonotype was sampled from an adult with COVID-19. Input material: naive CD4+ T cells from PBMCs, cultured in vitro. Subset reported: naive CD4+ T cells isolated by negative enrichment. The chain employs TRBV3-1 (or the pseudogene TRBV3-2) and TRBJ1-3; weak D call: TRBD1 (5 bases). CDR3 in DNA: TGTGCCAGCAGCCAAGATGGGGGGGCTGGAAACACCATATATTTT. Translating gives CASSQDGGAGNTIYF.